These 26 T cell receptor beta chains originate from one sample sequenced in a study of Graves' ophthalmopathy and Graves' hyperthyroidism (dated 2018 in TCRdb). TCRdb lists the instrument as Illumina HiSeq 2000. For repertoire sequencing, the TCR beta CDR3 regions were amplified from RNA transcripts. HTBI primers and the Qiagen OneStep RT-PCR kit were used in a first-round RT-PCR, which was followed by a second-round multiplex PCR, size selection and purification. TCRdb reran the public reads through fastp at Q25 and MiXCR, keeping productive beta chains. A single entry per CDR3 protein holds the most common genes and DNA from its merged rows. The sample table contains about 400,000 distinct CDR3 sequences; only one count was recorded for roughly 15% of them. The ten largest clones represent 5.5% to 8% of the sample. Material for sequencing was peripheral blood. The receptors derive from a woman between 18 and 30 years old with stable Graves' hyperthyroidism. Donor details come from another sample of the same person, matched by shared clones.

Turning to this clonotype: Possible read error: a much larger clone is one base away. No conserved phenylalanine or tryptophan ends this CDR3, so it is likely a read error. J is TRBJ1-5 and V is TRBV28; weak D call: TRBD1 (6 bases). V lost 6 bases, J lost 1 base, and 19 bases lay in between. The CDR3 is 17 amino acids. Germline V gene sequence: CDR1 MDHEN, CDR2 SYDVKM. Written as DNA, the CDR3 is TGTGCCAGCAGCCTGTGGCAGGGGAGGTTGAGCAATCAGCCCCAGCATTTG. It translates to CASSLWQGRLSNQPQHL.

There are many counts of this clonotype. V gene TRBV11-2 combines with J gene TRBJ1-1; no clear D gene. Germline CDR1 reads SGHAT; CDR2 reads FQNNGV. The CDR3 covers 14 residues. Deletions cut 4 bases from V and 4 bases from J, with 13 bases between. CDR3 sequence: CASSSPAWVTEAFF. The CDR3, as DNA: TGTGCCAGCAGCTCTCCTGCTTGGGTCACTGAAGCTTTCTTT.

This clonotype was counted many times. The genes are TRBV6-5 and TRBJ2-5; no clear D. This CDR3 spans 15 amino acids. Trimming cost V 0 bases and J 1 base, with 9 bases left between them. Germline V gene sequence: CDR1 MNHEY, CDR2 SVGAGI. The CDR3: CASSYSSTLQETQYF. The CDR3 DNA reads as TGTGCCAGCAGTTACTCGAGCACCCTCCAAGAGACCCAGTACTTC.

The genes are TRBV12-3 or TRBV12-4 and TRBJ2-2, with unresolved D. This CDR3 has 13 amino acids. The germline V and J ends were trimmed by 3 bases and 5 bases, with 7 bases remaining between them. CDR3 sequence (DNA): TGTGCCAGCAGTTTCATCACAACCGGGGAGCTGTTTTTT. The encoded protein is CASSFITTGELFF.

This clonotype was detected ten times or more. This rearrangement joins TRBV13 to TRBJ2-2, with no clear D. Per the germline V gene, CDR1 is PRHDT and CDR2 is FYEKMQ (reference sequence). This CDR3 contains 14 residues. Trimming took 4 bases from V and 10 from J, leaving 16 bases between them. CDR3 coding DNA: TGTGCCAGCAGCTCCTTACCAAGACGTTTGGAGCTGTTTTTT. It specifies CASSSLPRRLELFF.

This chain uses TRBV6-1 with TRBJ1-5; TRBD1 agrees at 8 bases. This CDR3 is 16 amino acids long. V trimming: 5 bases; J trimming: 6 bases; junction bases outside the gene matches: 12. CDR1 is MNHNS, CDR2 SASEGT, per germline. CDR3 in DNA: TGTGCCAGCAGTCGAGGGGGCAGGGGGCTCGGTCAGCCCCAGCATTTT. Residues: CASSRGGRGLGQPQHF.

The gene calls are TRBV6-5 and TRBJ2-5; TRBD2 aligns across 7 bases. Germline CDR1 and CDR2: MNHEY and SVGAGI. After removal of 2 bases from V and 0 bases from J, the junction contained 6 bases not matched to a gene. CDR3 length: 16 amino acids. The CDR3 sequence: CASSYGAGPDQETQYF. In nucleotides, the CDR3 is TGTGCCAGCAGTTACGGAGCGGGGCCCGACCAAGAGACCCAGTACTTC.

This clonotype occurred many times. V is TRBV7-2 and J is TRBJ2-7; 8 bases match TRBD2. The CDR3 totals 16 residues. Unmatched junction bases numbered 12, after V lost 7 bases and J lost 1 base. Germline V gene data show CDR1 as SGHTA and CDR2 as FQGNSA. The CDR3 DNA is TGTGCCAGCAACCAATACGGGGGGGCCCTGTCCTACGAGCAGTACTTC. It yields the protein CASNQYGGALSYEQYF.

This clonotype was detected many times. This sequence joins TRBV12-3 or TRBV12-4 and TRBJ2-2; D is perhaps TRBD1 (6 bases). This CDR3 has 14 amino acids. Trimming cost V 8 bases and J 5 bases, with 15 bases left between them. Here the CDR3 DNA reads TGTGCCAGCCGACAGGCTCCGGGTACCGGGGAGCTGTTTTTT. It translates to CASRQAPGTGELFF.

At least ten counts were recorded for this clonotype. The rearrangement uses TRBV5-1 and TRBJ2-5, with unresolved D. The CDR3 runs to 13 residues. Trimming took 3 bases from V and 4 from J, leaving 10 bases between them. Germline CDR1 reads SGHRS; CDR2 reads YFSETQ. The CDR3: CASSSSGPETQYF. DNA of the CDR3: TGCGCCAGCAGCTCTTCGGGCCCAGAGACCCAGTACTTC.

This clonotype occurred many times. V is TRBV11-1 and J is TRBJ2-7; 8 bases fit TRBD1. V was pared by 5 bases and J by 6 bases, with 15 bases of the junction left unmatched. The V gene's germline CDR1 is SGHAT and CDR2 FQDESV (reference sequence). The CDR3 is 16 amino acids. CDR3 sequence: CASSAGTGTYPSEQYF. CDR3 bases: TGTGCCAGCAGCGCCGGGACAGGCACGTATCCTAGCGAGCAGTACTTC.

The table lists this clonotype with many counts. The chain uses TRBV29-1 and TRBJ2-5; 9 nucleotides match TRBD2. V was clipped by 4 bases and J by 6 bases; unmatched bases: 12. Germline loops: CDR1 SQVTM, CDR2 ANQGSEA. This CDR3 is built from 15 residues. Written as DNA, the CDR3 is TGCAGCGTTGGCCAAACTGCGGGGGGGTTAAAGACCCAGTACTTC. It is translated as CSVGQTAGGLKTQYF. The whole variable domain, remainder taken from reference TRBV29-1 and TRBJ2-5, is SAVISQKPSRDICQRGTSLTIQCQVDSQVTMMFWYRQQPGQSLTLIATANQGSEATYESGFVIDKFPISRPNLTFSTLTVSNMSPEDSSIYLCSVGQTAGGLKTQYFGPGTRLLVL.

This clonotype was observed a handful of times. The V and J genes are TRBV11-3 and TRBJ2-7; no firm D call. V was cut by 1 base and J by 7 bases, with 17 bases left in between. The germline V gene encodes CDR1 SGHNT and CDR2 YENEEA. The CDR3 covers 15 residues. CDR3 DNA sequence: TGTGCCAGCAGCTTAGGTGGATCTCTCCGGAATGAGCAGTACTTC. It translates to CASSLGGSLRNEQYF.

This clonotype occurred many times. V is TRBV6-2 or TRBV6-3 and J is TRBJ2-5; D is unclear. Deletions cut 2 bases from V and 2 bases from J, with 6 bases between. From germline, CDR1 is MNHEY and CDR2 SVGEGT. The CDR3 has 13 residues. In nucleotides, the CDR3 is TGTGCCAGCAGTTACACAAGACAAGAGACCCAGTACTTC. This sequence encodes CASSYTRQETQYF.

This clonotype was counted between two and nine times. V is TRBV3-1 and J is TRBJ2-3; TRBD2 agrees at 7 bases. CDR1 is LGHDT and CDR2 is YNNKEL in the germline V gene (reference sequence). This CDR3 is built from 15 residues. V dropped 4 bases and J dropped 0; count of bases not matched to a gene: 4. CDR3 sequence: CASSLPGLSTDTQYF. The CDR3 nucleotides are TGTGCCAGCAGCCTCCCGGGACTAAGCACAGATACGCAGTATTTT.

The V gene is TRBV15, the J gene TRBJ2-5, with a weak D call TRBD1 (5 bases). Between the trimmed V and J ends, which lost 8 bases and 1 base, there was a span of 14 bases. CDR1 is LNHNV and CDR2 is YYDKDF in the germline V gene (reference sequence). The CDR3 covers 14 residues. The CDR3 DNA reads TGTGCCACCCGTAGTGTGGGGCTCCAAGAGACCCAGTACTTC. Its translation: CATRSVGLQETQYF.

This clonotype was observed at least ten times. The chain links TRBV29-1 to TRBJ2-7, with 7 bases identical to TRBD2. The CDR3 runs to 13 residues. The V segment lost 7 bases and the J segment 3 bases; nucleotides outside the gene matches: 9. From germline, CDR1 is SQVTM and CDR2 ANQGSEA. The CDR3 DNA reads as TGCAGCGGCGGAGGGAGGGAATACTACGAGCAGTACTTC. Encoded protein: CSGGGREYYEQYF.

This clonotype turned up a few times. V is TRBV6-1 and J is TRBJ1-6; the D is unclear. The V gene lost 1 base and the J gene lost 14 bases, with 15 bases spanning the gap. CDR1 MNHNS and CDR2 SASEGT come from the germline V gene. The CDR3 has 14 residues. The CDR3 nucleotides are TGTGCCAGCAGTGAAGTCAGTCCATTTGAATCCCTCCACTTT. Its protein product is CASSEVSPFESLHF.

This clonotype has a handful of counts. J is TRBJ2-1 and V is TRBV11-3; tentatively, D is TRBD1 (8 bases). The CDR3 length is 15 residues. The V end was cut by 9 bases, the J end by 4 bases, with 19 bases between. Germline values: CDR1 SGHNT, CDR2 YENEEA. CDR3 amino acids: CASALGQGLYNEQFF. Here the CDR3 DNA reads TGTGCCAGTGCCCTCGGACAGGGACTATACAATGAGCAGTTCTTC.

At least ten counts were recorded for this clonotype. The chain carries TRBV12-5 and TRBJ1-1; 7 bases match TRBD1. The CDR3 runs 16 residues. CDR1 and CDR2 from the germline V gene are LGHNT and FRNRAP. V was clipped by 0 bases and J by 0 bases; unmatched bases: 4. CDR3 nucleotide sequence: TGTGCTAGTGGTTTGGTACAAGGGGGCGTGAACACTGAAGCTTTCTTT. As protein: CASGLVQGGVNTEAFF.

Ten or more counts support this clonotype. V is TRBV12-3 or TRBV12-4 and J is TRBJ1-2; the match to TRBD1 covers 12 bases. The ends lost 8 bases at V and 6 bases at J; junction bases unmatched: 10. CDR3 length equals 15 residues. For the CDR3, the DNA is TGTGCCAGCGGCATCGGGACAGGGGGCAGGAATGGCTACACCTTC. As protein: CASGIGTGGRNGYTF.

This clonotype has ten or more counts. The CDR3 protein is CASSPTGRELFF. The CDR3, as DNA: TGTGCCAGCAGCCCTACGGGACGGGAGCTGTTTTTT. The chain is built from TRBV14 and TRBJ2-2; D assignment may be TRBD1 or TRBD2 (5 bases each). The germline CDR1 and CDR2 sequences are SGHDN and FVKESK. The CDR3 extends over 12 amino acids. V was shortened by 4 bases and J by 9 bases, with 9 bases between the two germline ends.

This clonotype was seen at least ten times. The chain recombines TRBV7-6 with TRBJ2-7; perhaps D is TRBD1 or TRBD2 (5 bases each). The CDR3 runs to 13 residues. Trimming pared 1 base from V and 7 bases from J, leaving 11 bases between. The germline V gene has CDR1 SGHVS and CDR2 FNYEAQ. The CDR3 nucleotides are TGTGCCAGCAGCTTAGTAGTGGGGGAAGAGCAGTACTTC. This translates into CASSLVVGEEQYF. Using reference TRBV7-6 and TRBJ2-7 for the parts outside the CDR3, the full variable domain is GAGVSQSPRYKVTKRGQDVALRCDPISGHVSLYWYRQALGQGPEFLTYFNYEAQQDKSGLPNDRFSAERPEGSISTLTIQRTEQRDSAMYRCASSLVVGEEQYFGPGTRLTVT.

This clonotype was seen at least ten times. The V and J genes are TRBV7-9 and TRBJ1-2; D ambiguous. The V gene's germline CDR1 is SEHNR and CDR2 FQNEAQ (reference sequence). The CDR3 runs 15 residues. V was shortened by 4 bases and J by 4 bases, with 16 bases between the two germline ends. DNA of the CDR3: TGTGCCAGCAGCTGGCGCGAAACGGGAGTCTATGGCTACACCTTC. It codes for CASSWRETGVYGYTF.

This clonotype was counted at least ten times. This chain joins TRBV6-6 and TRBJ2-7; perhaps TRBD1 as D (5 bases). This CDR3 spans 12 amino acids. The germline V and J ends were trimmed by 8 bases and 3 bases, with 11 bases remaining between them. Germline V gene lookup returns CDR1 MNHNY and CDR2 SVGAGI (reference sequence). CDR3 amino acids: CASGRRDYEQYF. CDR3 coding DNA: TGTGCCAGCGGGCGCAGGGACTACGAGCAGTACTTC.

The rearrangement joins TRBV29-1 to TRBJ1-5; D unresolved. CDR1 and CDR2 from the germline V gene are SQVTM and ANQGSEA. The V gene lost 0 bases and the J gene lost 6 bases, with 9 bases spanning the gap. The CDR3 is 13 residues long. The CDR3, as DNA: TGCAGCGTTGAAGATAATAAGGGTCAGCCCCAGCATTTT. Protein: CSVEDNKGQPQHF.